The clone carrying this TCR beta chain was recorded many times. After removal of 2 bases from V and 8 bases from J, the junction contained 5 bases not matched to a gene. The CDR3 totals 14 residues. The data belong to a study of T-cell reconstitution after alpha-beta-depleted transplantation in children. The TCRbeta library was prepared with unique molecular identifiers. TCRdb re-called the PCR reads with MiXCR, one entry per CDR3 protein. The table includes over 400,000 distinct CDR3 sequences, around 12% detected once. Sequences were derived from PBMCs from the stem cell graft donor, sampled from the stem cell graft. The sequence came from a human donor who donated a stem cell graft to a child with combined immunodeficiency. This chain connects TRBV12-3 or TRBV12-4 to TRBJ1-2, with 10 bases that match TRBD1. CDR3 sequence (DNA): TGTGCCAGCAGTTTAAGCCCGACAGGGGGCGGCTACACCTTC. Its translation: CASSLSPTGGGYTF.